The present entry profiles one T cell receptor (beta chain) with its context. Sequencing used immunoSEQ multiplex PCR; TCRdb keeps in-frame clones, though not all of them. This sample has some 45,000 clones, with 85% to 90% found just once. The CDR3 runs to 15 residues. The germline V gene has CDR1 ENHRY and CDR2 SYGVKD. V was cut by 2 bases and J by 0 bases, with 8 bases left in between. The data were obtained in a study of OX40 agonist ivuxolimab in advanced cancers. Sequencing used CD4+ or CD8+ T cells sorted from blood, obtained in a trial of the OX40 agonist ivuxolimab. The J gene is TRBJ2-1, the V gene TRBV10-3; no reliable D call. The receptor was isolated from an adult with an advanced solid tumor such as melanoma, head and neck, liver or kidney cancer. The CDR3 is CAISEPNYSYNEQFF. CDR3 in DNA: TGTGCCATCAGTGAGCCGAACTACTCCTACAATGAGCAGTTCTTC.